This TCR beta chain comes out of a study of post-analysis software for immune sequencing data. Study context: The disease courses covered relapsing-remitting, secondary progressive and progressive-relapsing multiple sclerosis. Findings of the study overall: Roughly five TRBV segments appeared more often in patients than in controls, and TRBV5-6, TRBV5-1 and TRBV20-1 were among these.

Trimming removed 0 bases from V and 5 bases from J, with 11 bases in between. The CDR3 consists of 14 residues. Germline CDR1 reads SGHTA; CDR2 reads FQGTGA. On this clonotype: The antigen is unknown.

TCR beta cDNA libraries included unique molecular identifiers. TCRdb reprocessed the PCR reads with MiXCR, giving one entry per CDR3 protein. Seen here are approximately 690,000 distinct CDR3 sequences, around 64% observed once, and the top ten hold around 11%. This receptor was identified in a girl aged 2 to 9 with multiple sclerosis. The chain links TRBV7-3 to TRBJ2-7; D remains unclear. Input material: blood. The CDR3 region is CASSLTGSSHEQYF. The CDR3 DNA reads as TGTGCCAGCAGCTTAACGGGCAGCAGCCACGAGCAGTACTTC.